The 20 T cell receptor beta chains below were found in one sample sequenced in a study of blood T cell repertoires in COVID-19. Profiling relied on immunoSEQ multiplex PCR, and the TCRdb table lists in-frame clones only, not all of them. Of 100,000 or so clones in the sample, about 85% are singletons; the top ten hold 20% to 25%. What was sequenced was peripheral blood. Source of these receptors: a human donor in a cohort sampled during active COVID-19.

The chain joins TRBV10-3 to TRBJ2-3, with TRBD2 identical over 15 bases. Per the germline V gene, CDR1 is ENHRY and CDR2 is SYGVKD. The J segment lost 1 base and the V segment lost 7 bases, leaving 18 bases of the junction unmatched. This CDR3 has 21 amino acids. CDR3 bases: TGTGCCATCAATGGTGGTGGCCCCGGGACTAGCGGGAGGTCGGGCACAGATACGCAGTATTTT. It specifies CAINGGGPGTSGRSGTDTQYF.

The chain employs TRBV2 and TRBJ2-1; TRBD1 might be the D (5 bases). The CDR3 has 11 residues. V lost 11 bases and J lost 12, with 17 bases in between. Germline V CDR1 and CDR2: SNHLY, FYNNEI. The DNA for the CDR3 is TGTGCCGGTTCTCAGTCTGGGGCGCAGTTCTTC. It specifies CAGSQSGAQFF.

The chain combines TRBV2 with TRBJ2-1; D is perhaps TRBD2 (6 bases). This CDR3 has 15 amino acids. Germline CDR1 SNHLY, CDR2 FYNNEI. Trimming removed 4 bases from V and 7 bases from J, with 17 bases in between. CDR3 in amino acids: CASSGGTGRGNEQFF. CDR3 DNA: TGTGCCAGCAGTGGGGGGACTGGCCGTGGGAATGAGCAGTTCTTC.

The rearrangement joins TRBV5-4 to TRBJ1-1; no firm D call. Trimming stripped 1 base from V and 3 bases from J, with 13 bases between. This CDR3 contains 15 residues. CDR1 SGHNT and CDR2 YYREEE come from the germline V gene (reference sequence). In DNA, the CDR3 is TGTGCCAGCAGCTTGCGGGTCGGCCGGGACACTGAAGCTTTCTTT. This sequence encodes CASSLRVGRDTEAFF. The full variable domain, rest sourced from reference TRBV5-4 and TRBJ1-1, is ETGVTQSPTHLIKTRGQQVTLRCSSQSGHNTVSWYQQALGQGPQFIFQYYREEENGRGNFPPRFSGLQFPNYSSELNVNALELDDSALYLCASSLRVGRDTEAFFGQGTRLTVV.

The chain employs TRBV5-4 and TRBJ2-2; the match to TRBD2 covers 7 bases. V trimming: 4 bases; J trimming: 4 bases; junction bases outside the gene matches: 10. The germline CDR1 and CDR2 sequences are SGHNT and YYREEE (reference sequence). The CDR3 has 16 amino acids. The CDR3 here is CASSMETSISTGELFF. CDR3 sequence (DNA): TGTGCCAGCAGCATGGAGACTAGCATAAGCACCGGGGAGCTGTTTTTT.

The chain links TRBV5-1 to TRBJ1-1; the D is unclear. Trimming removed 5 bases at V and 1 base at J, with 6 bases between. CDR1 is SGHRS, CDR2 YFSETQ, per germline. This CDR3 is 12 amino acids long. CDR3 residues: CASRTQNTEAFF. The CDR3 coding sequence is TGCGCCAGCAGGACACAGAACACTGAAGCTTTCTTT.

The V and J genes are TRBV20-1 and TRBJ2-5; TRBD2 matches at 10 bases. This CDR3 contains 16 residues. Losses at the gene ends were 3 bases for V and 3 bases for J; bases not matched to a gene: 10. Germline CDR1 DFQATT, CDR2 SNEGSKA (reference sequence). CDR3: CSASSASGSGKETQYF. The DNA for the CDR3 is TGCAGTGCTAGTAGTGCTAGCGGGAGCGGGAAAGAGACCCAGTACTTC.

The chain employs TRBV5-1 and TRBJ1-6, with no clear D. Trimming shortened V by 0 bases and J by 5 bases, and 6 bases separated the two germline ends. This CDR3 spans 14 amino acids. Germline CDR1 reads SGHRS; CDR2 reads YFSETQ. CDR3 sequence (DNA): TGCGCCAGCAGCTTGGGACATGATAATTCACCCCTCCACTTT. Its translation is CASSLGHDNSPLHF.

Sample share makes this clone medium-sized. The V call is TRBV4-1, the J call TRBJ1-1, with D perhaps matching TRBD1 (5 bases). CDR1 is MGHRA, CDR2 YSYEKL, per germline. This CDR3 region has 15 residues. V dropped 2 bases and J dropped 3 bases, with 13 bases sitting between them. CDR3 nucleotides: TGCGCCAGCAGCCAACCCATCCTCAGGGACACTGAAGCTTTCTTT. This gives the protein CASSQPILRDTEAFF.

This clone was picked up a small number of times. The V gene is TRBV11-3, the J gene TRBJ1-2; D is ambiguous. Germline CDR1 reads SGHNT; CDR2 reads YENEEA. Trimming cost V 5 bases and J 4 bases, with 17 bases left between them. CDR3 length: 15 amino acids. The CDR3 DNA reads TGTGCCAGCAGCAAACGTCTCACGGTACCCTATGGCTACACCTTC. This encodes CASSKRLTVPYGYTF.

J is TRBJ2-5 and V is TRBV7-9; 7 nucleotides match TRBD2. The ends lost 3 bases at V and 3 bases at J; junction bases unmatched: 7. Germline CDR1 and CDR2: SEHNR and FQNEAQ (reference sequence). This CDR3 contains 15 residues. CDR3 in DNA: TGTGCCAGCAGCTTCGCCGGGACTAAGAAAGAGACCCAGTACTTC. Protein sequence: CASSFAGTKKETQYF. Variable domain in full (rest from reference TRBV7-9 and TRBJ2-5): DTGVSQNPRHKITKRGQNVTFRCDPISEHNRLYWYRQTLGQGPEFLTYFQNEAQLEKSRLLSDRFSAERPKGSFSTLEIQRTEQGDSAMYLCASSFAGTKKETQYFGPGTRLLVL.

The rearrangement joins TRBV19 to TRBJ1-5; 7 bases agree with TRBD1. Unmatched junction bases numbered 4, after V lost 5 bases and J lost 6 bases. This CDR3 is 13 amino acids long. Germline CDR1 reads LNHDA; CDR2 reads SQIVND (reference sequence). The DNA of the CDR3 is TGTGCCAGTAGTCTTAACAGGGGTCAGCCCCAGCATTTT. Translating gives CASSLNRGQPQHF.

This chain links TRBV19 with TRBJ2-3; a possible D gene is TRBD2 (6 bases). Germline V gene lookup returns CDR1 LNHDA and CDR2 SQIVND (reference sequence). V was pared by 3 bases and J by 4 bases, with 17 bases between. The CDR3 is 16 residues long. The CDR3 is CASSILGSGAPDTQYF. CDR3 in DNA: TGTGCCAGTAGTATCCTCGGTAGCGGAGCACCAGATACGCAGTATTTT. Full variable domain (remainder filled in from reference TRBV19 and TRBJ2-3): DGGITQSPKYLFRKEGQNVTLSCEQNLNHDAMYWYRQDPGQGLRLIYYSQIVNDFQKGDIAEGYSVSREKKESFPLTVTSAQKNPTAFYLCASSILGSGAPDTQYFGPGTRLTVL.

This rearrangement joins TRBV5-5 to TRBJ1-2, with 9 nucleotides matching TRBD1. V shed 3 bases, J shed 6 bases, and the junction held 6 bases outside the gene matches. Germline values: CDR1 SGHKS, CDR2 YYEKEE (reference sequence). The length of the CDR3 is 14 residues. The DNA of the CDR3 is TGTGCCAGCAGCTCGCCCGGGACAGGGAATGGCTACACCTTC. Amino acids: CASSSPGTGNGYTF.

In this sample, this clone turned up a few times. This rearrangement joins TRBV2 to TRBJ2-7; TRBD1 aligns across 10 bases. The CDR3 is 16 amino acids. V gave up 3 bases and J gave up 9 bases; unmatched junction bases: 14. Germline V gene lookup returns CDR1 SNHLY and CDR2 FYNNEI. CDR3 bases: TGTGCCAGCAGTGACCTGGGGGGACAGGGGCTCCCTGGGCAGTACTTC. This gives the protein CASSDLGGQGLPGQYF.

This clone was counted only a few times. The V call is TRBV30, the J call TRBJ2-3; 10 bases match TRBD2. CDR3 length equals 16 residues. Germline V gives CDR1 GTSNPN, CDR2 SVGIG (reference sequence). J lost 0 bases, V lost 0 bases, and 3 bases had no gene match. CDR3 nucleotide sequence: TGTGCCTGGAGTGTGAGGACTAGCGGAAGCACAGATACGCAGTATTTT. It specifies CAWSVRTSGSTDTQYF.

The V and J genes are TRBV28 and TRBJ1-4; TRBD1 matches 12 bases. From germline, CDR1 is MDHEN and CDR2 SYDVKM. Trimming took 7 bases from V and 0 from J; bases not matched to a gene: 9. The CDR3 spans 18 residues. The CDR3 DNA is TGTGCCAGCACCTGGGACAGGGGGCCTAGGCCAACTAATGAAAAACTGTTTTTT. Amino acid sequence: CASTWDRGPRPTNEKLFF.

V and J are TRBV5-1 and TRBJ2-7; 9 positions match TRBD2. CDR1 and CDR2 from the germline V gene are SGHRS and YFSETQ. Trimming at V came to 4 bases and at J to 5 bases, leaving 7 bases not matched to a gene. This CDR3 contains 14 residues. The CDR3 protein is CASSGRREGDEQYF. In DNA, the CDR3 is TGCGCCAGCAGCGGACGGCGGGAGGGCGACGAGCAGTACTTC.

J is TRBJ2-7 and V is TRBV10-1; D perhaps matches TRBD2 (5 bases). In germline, CDR1 is WNHNN, CDR2 SYGVQD (reference sequence). The length of the CDR3 is 13 residues. Trimming stripped 5 bases from V and 7 bases from J, with 15 bases between. Here the CDR3 reads CASSPGLVGEQYF. The CDR3 DNA follows: TGCGCCAGCAGTCCTGGACTGGTAGGTGAGCAGTACTTC.

The chain couples TRBV25-1 to TRBJ1-5; no firm D call. The CDR3 length is 13 residues. V was trimmed by 8 bases and J by 2 bases, leaving 10 bases between them. From germline, CDR1 is MGHDK and CDR2 SYGVNS. The CDR3 is CASCSSGNQPQHF. DNA of the CDR3: TGTGCCAGCTGTTCCTCAGGCAATCAGCCCCAGCATTTT.